A single sample gave rise to the 8 T cell receptor beta chains below, sequenced in a study of blood T cell repertoires in COVID-19. TCRdb's table, derived via immunoSEQ multiplex PCR, lists solely in-frame clones and lacks some. This table has 63,000 or so clones, 84% appearing once. The sequenced sample was peripheral blood. The source is a human donor in a cohort sampled during active COVID-19.

The CDR3 DNA sequence: TGTGCCAGCAGATATCCAGGGGGTAGTACCTACGAGCAGTACTTC. Translating gives CASRYPGGSTYEQYF. The V gene is TRBV28, the J gene TRBJ2-7, with 7 bases that match TRBD1. In germline, CDR1 is MDHEN, CDR2 SYDVKM. CDR3 length equals 15 residues. Trimming cost V 6 bases and J 2 bases; bases outside gene matches: 10.

This chain uses TRBV3-1 (or the pseudogene TRBV3-2) with TRBJ1-1; 10 bases agree with TRBD1. Germline assignment: CDR1 LGHDT and CDR2 YNNKEL (reference sequence). This CDR3 contains 15 residues. V shed 1 base and J 11 bases; nucleotides not matched to a gene: 10. The CDR3, as DNA: TGTGCCAGCAGCCAAGGAAACCGCCGACAGGGGGCGGCTTTCTTT. Protein sequence: CASSQGNRRQGAAFF.

The CDR3 region is CASSFFRQGSSYEQYF. DNA for the CDR3: TGCGCCAGCAGCTTCTTCCGACAGGGGAGTTCCTACGAGCAGTACTTC. This chain uses TRBV5-1 with TRBJ2-7; 8 bases fit TRBD1. CDR1 SGHRS and CDR2 YFSETQ come from the germline V gene. V gave up 2 bases and J gave up 1 base; unmatched junction bases: 8. This CDR3 has 16 amino acids.

The chain combines TRBV11-2 with TRBJ2-1; perhaps TRBD1 as D (5 bases). CDR3 length equals 14 residues. Deletions cut 5 bases from V and 4 bases from J, with 12 bases between. CDR1 is SGHAT and CDR2 is FQNNGV in the germline V gene. CDR3 in amino acids: CASSRKDNYNEQFF. In DNA form, the CDR3 reads TGTGCCAGCAGCCGAAAGGACAATTACAATGAGCAGTTCTTC. Full variable domain (rest looked up from reference TRBV11-2 and TRBJ2-1): EAGVAQSPRYKIIEKRQSVAFWCNPISGHATLYWYQQILGQGPKLLIQFQNNGVVDDSQLPKDRFSAERLKGVDSTLKIQPAKLEDSAVYLCASSRKDNYNEQFFGPGTRLTVL.

This clone was seen only once. The J gene is TRBJ1-1, the V gene TRBV13; 7 positions agree with TRBD1. CDR1 and CDR2 from the germline V gene are PRHDT and FYEKMQ (reference sequence). This CDR3 spans 12 amino acids. With 8 bases clipped from V and 1 base from J, the junction kept 1 base outside the gene matches. CDR3 nucleotides: TGTGCCAGCCAGGGGGGGAACACTGAAGCTTTCTTT. Encoded protein: CASQGGNTEAFF. The entire variable domain, with the rest obtained from reference TRBV13 and TRBJ1-1, is as follows: AAGVIQSPRHLIKEKRETATLKCYPIPRHDTVYWYQQGPGQDPQFLISFYEKMQSDKGSIPDRFSAQQFSDYHSELNMSSLELGDSALYFCASQGGNTEAFFGQGTRLTVV.

The V and J genes are TRBV5-8 and TRBJ2-7, with 8 bases that match TRBD2. This CDR3 contains 15 residues. V trimming: 6 bases; J trimming: 6 bases; junction bases outside the gene matches: 14. Germline CDR1 reads SGHTS; CDR2 reads YDEGEE. This chain's CDR3 is CASTSRGGGLREQYF. As DNA, the CDR3 is TGTGCCAGCACCTCGAGGGGCGGGGGGCTGCGCGAGCAGTACTTC.

This rearrangement joins TRBV2 to TRBJ1-2; 8 positions agree with TRBD1. Germline CDR1 and CDR2: SNHLY and FYNNEI. This CDR3 contains 12 residues. The V and J ends lost 2 bases and 7 bases, in that order; junction bases with no gene match: 0. The CDR3 DNA reads as TGTGCCAGCAGTGAAACAGGGGGTGGCTACACCTTC. The encoded protein is CASSETGGGYTF. Full variable domain (remainder filled in from reference TRBV2 and TRBJ1-2): EPEVTQTPSHQVTQMGQEVILRCVPISNHLYFYWYRQILGQKVEFLVSFYNNEISEKSEIFDDQFSVERPDGSNFTLKIRSTKLEDSAMYFCASSETGGGYTFGSGTRLTVV.

By its share, this clone is medium-sized (0.01 to 0.1%). The rearrangement joins TRBV30 to TRBJ2-1, with D unresolved. V dropped 0 bases and J dropped 9 bases, with 6 bases sitting between them. The CDR3 is 11 residues long. Per the germline V gene, CDR1 is GTSNPN and CDR2 is SVGIG (reference sequence). This CDR3 is CAWSVTSEQFF. CDR3 DNA: TGTGCCTGGAGTGTAACAAGTGAGCAGTTCTTC.